A selection of T cell receptor beta chains follows, all from one sample in a study of cytomegalovirus exposure and HLA in healthy donors. Assay used: immunoSEQ multiplex PCR; TCRdb lists only in-frame clones, some missing. The sample comprises about 110,000 clones, roughly 73% of which are singletons, and around 0.9% rests with the top ten. The sequencing input was PBMCs. The receptors originated from a woman under 40 in good health and CMV-seronegative. The CDR3 runs from the conserved cysteine through the conserved F or W.

v_gene: TRBV19
CDR3aa: CASSIGTPGSYEQYF

v_gene: TRBV7-9
CDR3aa: CASSVDRGNTEAFF

v_gene: TRBV5-1
CDR3aa: CASSLGLAGVEQFF

v_gene: TRBV12-5
CDR3aa: CASGTQTGLTGNTIYF

v_gene: TRBV7-6
CDR3aa: CASTAGGGTGELFF

v_gene: TRBV7-9
CDR3aa: CASSLGTGDTEAFF

v_gene: TRBV28
CDR3aa: CASSLRVSPYEQYF

v_gene: TRBV6-1
CDR3aa: CASLKGQGYDTEAFF

v_gene: TRBV9
CDR3aa: CAGQGGSGDTQYF

v_gene: TRBV28
CDR3aa: CASTGGDRSNQPQHF

v_gene: TRBV15
CDR3aa: CATSRGTRLEGRAGELFF

v_gene: TRBV6-4
CDR3aa: CASRGRQGGQPQHF

v_gene: TRBV5-4
CDR3aa: CASSQGSQETQYF

v_gene: TRBV6-5
CDR3aa: CASSYPGLAGTYEQYF

v_gene: TRBV4-1
CDR3aa: CASSQERTGVSGYTF

v_gene: TRBV10-3
CDR3aa: CAIRGGNGGSLNTEAFF

v_gene: TRBV6-6
CDR3aa: CASSYPVGGTYNEQFF

v_gene: TRBV5-1
CDR3aa: CASSLGSGSEYNEQFF

v_gene: TRBV2
CDR3aa: CASSEILRAFF

v_gene: TRBV4-3
CDR3aa: CASSPTLWQGGIQYF

v_gene: TRBV6-5
CDR3aa: CASKDYSDETQYF

v_gene: TRBV7-6
CDR3aa: CASSLDRDTEAFF

v_gene: TRBV28
CDR3aa: CASSTQTGQNTEAFF

v_gene: TRBV27
CDR3aa: CASRPGAWNTEAFF

v_gene: TRBV18
CDR3aa: CASSPRQKNTEAFF

v_gene: TRBV10-3
CDR3aa: CATSWGGLGTNEKLFF

v_gene: TRBV18
CDR3aa: CASSPGDRGDTIYF

v_gene: TRBV14
CDR3aa: CASSHLPGEADTQYF

v_gene: TRBV27
CDR3aa: CASSLSTSRQGKQFF

v_gene: TRBV5-1
CDR3aa: CASSLGWGADTQYF

v_gene: TRBV29-1
CDR3aa: CSVARRNTEAFF

v_gene: TRBV19
CDR3aa: CASSLLGQGQANYGYTF

v_gene: TRBV6-1
CDR3aa: CASSGFRPGTSDYNEQFF

v_gene: TRBV6-5
CDR3aa: CASSSRRVTGELFF

v_gene: TRBV7-2
CDR3aa: CASSLARGNYGYTF

v_gene: TRBV6-5
CDR3aa: CASSNSYNQPQHF

v_gene: TRBV4-3
CDR3aa: CASSQDPGLDNEQFF

v_gene: TRBV9
CDR3aa: CASSVLSGTVLLF

v_gene: TRBV2
CDR3aa: CASSDQGNTEAFF

v_gene: TRBV30
CDR3aa: CAFHRHTEQYF

v_gene: TRBV7-9
CDR3aa: CASSYPSGGGAFF

v_gene: TRBV6-1
CDR3aa: CASSEQALEQYF

v_gene: TRBV6-1
CDR3aa: CASTEGRFNEQFF

v_gene: TRBV10-3
CDR3aa: CAIRKDRETEAFF

v_gene: TRBV5-1
CDR3aa: CASSEPGTGRYEQYF

v_gene: TRBV5-5
CDR3aa: CASSLGDQPQHF

v_gene: TRBV7-3
CDR3aa: CASSTQAGAWNEQFF

v_gene: TRBV5-1
CDR3aa: CASSLDDRAFSGNTIYF

v_gene: TRBV6-1
CDR3aa: CASSEAWTGGRVGKLFF

v_gene: TRBV7-9
CDR3aa: CASSSGHVSTEAFF

v_gene: TRBV6-1
CDR3aa: CASQRTVANYGYTF

v_gene: TRBV15
CDR3aa: CATRTGSGEKLFF

v_gene: TRBV6-1
CDR3aa: CASTWDRLNQPQHF